This T cell receptor beta chain was captured in a study of blood T cell repertoires in COVID-19. On the study more broadly: There were acute and convalescent COVID-19 samples, and they came from the United States, Italy and Spain.

Per the germline V gene, CDR1 is MNHEY and CDR2 is SVGAGI. The CDR3 sequence is 14 residues long. Trimming pared 5 bases from V and 7 bases from J, leaving 12 bases between. In the original processing: The authors estimated nucleated cell counts from reference gene primer amplification. Sequencing used immunoSEQ multiplex PCR; TCRdb keeps in-frame clones, though not all of them. That table gives V, J and clone size, and the DNA gave D and trimming. The sample contains 360,000 or so clones, about nine tenths of which appear only once. One Seattle source followed patients from active infection through their disease course.

The sequencing input was peripheral blood. This chain links TRBV6-5 with TRBJ1-6; D possibly corresponds to TRBD1 (6 bases). This clonotype originated in an older woman with COVID-19, enrolled during active disease. CDR3 nucleotides: TGTGCCAGCAGTCCGGGACAACAAAATTCACCCCTCCACTTT. Its protein product is CASSPGQQNSPLHF.